These 8 T cell receptor beta chains originate from one sample sequenced in a study of blood T cell repertoires in COVID-19. Here immunoSEQ multiplex PCR was the method, and the copy in TCRdb shows in-frame clones only, minus some. The sample records under 250,000 clones, around 80% being singletons. The material sequenced was peripheral blood. The source of these receptors is a woman in her 70s with acute or convalescent COVID-19.

The chain links TRBV30 to TRBJ2-3; D perhaps matches TRBD2 (6 bases). Between the trimmed V and J ends, which lost 1 base and 0 bases, there was a span of 11 bases. This CDR3 comprises 15 residues. Germline-derived CDR1 and CDR2 are GTSNPN and SVGIG (reference sequence). The CDR3 DNA reads TGTGCCTGGAGTGGTTCGGGAGCGAGCACAGATACGCAGTATTTT. Its translation is CAWSGSGASTDTQYF.

A word on this clone: The sample contains more than one DNA sequence encoding this CDR3. J is TRBJ2-1 and V is TRBV5-1; 12 nucleotides line up with TRBD2. The CDR3 length is 15 residues. Germline V CDR1 and CDR2: SGHRS, YFSETQ. The V gene end was trimmed by 4 bases and the J gene end by 3 bases; junction bases not matched to a gene: 2. The CDR3 reads CASSPTSGSYNEQFF. The DNA of the CDR3 is TGCGCCAGCAGCCCGACTAGCGGGAGCTACAATGAGCAGTTCTTC. Combining the CDR3 with reference TRBV5-1 and TRBJ2-1 gives the whole variable domain KAGVTQTPRYLIKTRGQQVTLSCSPISGHRSVSWYQQTPGQGLQFLFEYFSETQRNKGNFPGRFSGRQFSNSRSEMNVSTLELGDSALYLCASSPTSGSYNEQFFGPGTRLTVL.

The J gene is TRBJ1-1, the V gene TRBV28, with D perhaps matching TRBD1 (5 bases). The CDR3 runs 14 residues. V lost 1 base to trimming and J lost 4 bases, with 10 bases between them. CDR1 and CDR2 (germline): MDHEN, SYDVKM. The CDR3 reads CASSLSGGTTEAFF. CDR3 DNA sequence: TGTGCCAGCAGTTTATCGGGGGGGACCACTGAAGCTTTCTTT.

The genes are TRBV6-1 and TRBJ2-4, with TRBD1 as a possible D gene (5 bases). The germline gives CDR1 MNHNS, CDR2 SASEGT. The CDR3 has 14 amino acids. The V and J ends lost 2 bases and 1 base respectively, with 6 bases between them. CDR3 sequence reads: CASSESGAKNIQYF. CDR3 in DNA: TGTGCCAGCAGTGAATCAGGGGCCAAAAACATTCAGTACTTC.

The chain recombines TRBV19 with TRBJ1-1, with 9 bases that match TRBD1. The CDR3 consists of 15 residues. V trimming: 5 bases; J trimming: 1 base; junction bases outside the gene matches: 5. Germline-derived CDR1 and CDR2 are LNHDA and SQIVND (reference sequence). The CDR3 protein is CASSYRQGGNTEAFF. CDR3 DNA sequence: TGTGCCAGTAGTTACCGACAGGGGGGGAACACTGAAGCTTTCTTT.

The J gene is TRBJ2-1, the V gene TRBV11-3; 9 bases line up with TRBD1. Germline values: CDR1 SGHNT, CDR2 YENEEA. V dropped 1 base and J dropped 8; count of bases not matched to a gene: 6. The CDR3 loop spans 15 amino acids. The CDR3 is CASSLGGTGSDEQFF. In nucleotides, the CDR3 is TGTGCCAGCAGCTTAGGAGGGACAGGGTCGGATGAGCAGTTCTTC.

A note on this clone: The same CDR3 is also encoded by other DNA sequences in this sample. In nucleotides, the CDR3 is TGTGCCAGCTCACCCGGGGGGGAGACCCAGTACTTC. It codes for CASSPGGETQYF. This chain uses TRBV18 with TRBJ2-5; TRBD2 agrees at 7 bases. V lost 3 bases, J lost 5 bases, and 0 bases stayed unmatched. CDR1 and CDR2 (germline): KGHSH, LQKENI. The CDR3 loop spans 12 amino acids. Complete variable domain (other parts from reference TRBV18 and TRBJ2-5): NAGVMQNPRHLVRRRGQEARLRCSPMKGHSHVYWYRQLPEEGLKFMVYLQKENIIDESGMPKERFSAEFPKEGPSILRIQQVVRGDSAAYFCASSPGGETQYFGPGTRLLVL.

In DNA, the CDR3 is TGTGCCAGTAGTATTAATGGACAGGACAATCAGCCCCAGCATTTT. Its protein is CASSINGQDNQPQHF. This chain joins TRBV19 and TRBJ1-5; 7 nucleotides match TRBD1. The germline gives CDR1 LNHDA, CDR2 SQIVND (reference sequence). Germline trimming cut 3 bases from V and 3 bases from J; bases unmatched to any gene: 5. CDR3 size: 15 residues.